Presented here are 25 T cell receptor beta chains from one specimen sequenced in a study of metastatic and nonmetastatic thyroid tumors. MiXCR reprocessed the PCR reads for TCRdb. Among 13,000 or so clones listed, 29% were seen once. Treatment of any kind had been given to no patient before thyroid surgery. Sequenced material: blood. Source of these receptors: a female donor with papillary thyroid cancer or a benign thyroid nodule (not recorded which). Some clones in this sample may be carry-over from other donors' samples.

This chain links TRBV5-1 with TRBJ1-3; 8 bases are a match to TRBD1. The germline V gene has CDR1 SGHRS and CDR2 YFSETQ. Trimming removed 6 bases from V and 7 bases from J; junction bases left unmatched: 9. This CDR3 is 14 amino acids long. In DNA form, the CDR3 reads TGCGCCAGCACGGATGGACAGGGAATGAACACCATATATTTT. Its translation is CASTDGQGMNTIYF.

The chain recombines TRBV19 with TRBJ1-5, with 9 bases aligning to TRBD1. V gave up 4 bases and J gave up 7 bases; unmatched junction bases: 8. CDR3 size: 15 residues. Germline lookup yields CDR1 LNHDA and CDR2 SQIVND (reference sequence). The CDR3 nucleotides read TGTGCCAGTAGTACCCGACAGGGGGGCAGGCAGCCCCAGCATTTT. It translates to CASSTRQGGRQPQHF.

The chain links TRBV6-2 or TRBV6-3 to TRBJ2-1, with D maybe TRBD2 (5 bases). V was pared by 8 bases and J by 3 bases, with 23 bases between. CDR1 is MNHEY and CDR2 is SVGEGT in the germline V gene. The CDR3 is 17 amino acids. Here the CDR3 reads CASHYSPVSGVYNEQFF. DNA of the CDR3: TGTGCCAGCCATTACTCCCCCGTATCCGGGGTCTACAATGAGCAGTTCTTC.

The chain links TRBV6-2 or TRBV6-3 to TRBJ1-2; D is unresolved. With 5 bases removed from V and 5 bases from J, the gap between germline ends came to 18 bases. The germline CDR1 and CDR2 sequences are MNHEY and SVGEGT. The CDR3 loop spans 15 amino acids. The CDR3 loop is CASSDRLESGYGYTF. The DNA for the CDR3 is TGTGCCAGCAGTGACCGGCTGGAAAGCGGATATGGCTACACCTTC.

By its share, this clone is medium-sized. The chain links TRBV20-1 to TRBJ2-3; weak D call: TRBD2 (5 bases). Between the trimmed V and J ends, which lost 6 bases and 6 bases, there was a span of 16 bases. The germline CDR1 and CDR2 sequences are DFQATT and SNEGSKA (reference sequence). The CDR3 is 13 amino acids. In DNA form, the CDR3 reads TGCAGTGCCCAGACCTCTACGGGGGATACGCAGTATTTT. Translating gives CSAQTSTGDTQYF.

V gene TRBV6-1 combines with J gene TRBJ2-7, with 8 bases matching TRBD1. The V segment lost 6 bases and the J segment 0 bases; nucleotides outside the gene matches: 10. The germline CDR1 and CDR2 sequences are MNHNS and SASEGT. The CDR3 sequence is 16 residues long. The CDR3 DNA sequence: TGTGCCAGCAGCTCCTACAGGGGGAAGGACTCCTACGAGCAGTACTTC. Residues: CASSSYRGKDSYEQYF.

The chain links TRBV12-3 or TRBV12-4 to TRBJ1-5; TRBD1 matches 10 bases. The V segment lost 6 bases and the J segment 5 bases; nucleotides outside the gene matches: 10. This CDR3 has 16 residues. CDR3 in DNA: TGTGCCAGCAGCCCGGGACAGGGGATTGCAGATCAGCCCCAGCATTTT. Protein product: CASSPGQGIADQPQHF.

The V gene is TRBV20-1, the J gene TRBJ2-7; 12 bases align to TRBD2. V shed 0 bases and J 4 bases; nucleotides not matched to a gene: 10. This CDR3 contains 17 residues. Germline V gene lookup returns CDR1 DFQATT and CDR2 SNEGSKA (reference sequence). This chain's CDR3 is CSARDEGRGLAGYEQYF. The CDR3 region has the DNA TGCAGTGCTAGAGATGAGGGAAGGGGACTAGCGGGTTACGAGCAGTACTTC.

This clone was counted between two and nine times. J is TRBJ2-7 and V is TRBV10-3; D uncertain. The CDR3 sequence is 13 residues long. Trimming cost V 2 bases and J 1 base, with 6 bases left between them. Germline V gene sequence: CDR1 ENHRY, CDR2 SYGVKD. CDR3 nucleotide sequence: TGTGCCATCAGTGAGGACCTTTCCTACGAGCAGTACGTC. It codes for CAISEDLSYEQYV.

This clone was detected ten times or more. The CDR3 DNA reads TGCGCCAGCAGCAACTGGGACATGACTTCGGACATTCAGTACTTC. Residues: CASSNWDMTSDIQYF. The V and J genes are TRBV5-1 and TRBJ2-4, with D perhaps TRBD1 (6 bases). The CDR3 runs to 15 residues. V lost 4 bases and J lost 8, with 19 bases in between. The germline CDR1 and CDR2 sequences are SGHRS and YFSETQ.

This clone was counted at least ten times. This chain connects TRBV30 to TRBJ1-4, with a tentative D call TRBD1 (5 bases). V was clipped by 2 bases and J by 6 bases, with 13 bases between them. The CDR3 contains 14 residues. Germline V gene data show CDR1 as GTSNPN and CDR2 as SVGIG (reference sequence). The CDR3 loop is CAWSPRTRDEKLFF. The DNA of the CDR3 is TGTGCCTGGAGTCCCCGGACAAGGGATGAAAAACTGTTTTTT.

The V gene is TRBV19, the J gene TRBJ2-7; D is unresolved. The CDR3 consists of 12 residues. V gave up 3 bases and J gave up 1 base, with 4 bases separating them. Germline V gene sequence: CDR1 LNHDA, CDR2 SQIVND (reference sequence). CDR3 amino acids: CASSISSYEQYF. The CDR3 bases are TGTGCCAGTAGTATTAGTTCCTACGAGCAGTACTTC.

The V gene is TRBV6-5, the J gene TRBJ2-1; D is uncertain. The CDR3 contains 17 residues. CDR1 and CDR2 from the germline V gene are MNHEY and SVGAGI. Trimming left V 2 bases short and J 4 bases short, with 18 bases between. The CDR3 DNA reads TGTGCCAGCAGTTACATAAAAGGTCAAAGTGTTTACAATGAGCAGTTCTTC. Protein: CASSYIKGQSVYNEQFF.

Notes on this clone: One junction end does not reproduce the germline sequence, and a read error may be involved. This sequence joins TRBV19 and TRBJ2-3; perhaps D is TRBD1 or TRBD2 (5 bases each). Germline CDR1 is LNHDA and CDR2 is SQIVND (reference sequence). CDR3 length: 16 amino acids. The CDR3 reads CASGIGRVGTTDTQYF. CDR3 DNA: TGTGCCAGTGGTATAGGTCGAGTCGGGACCACAGATACGCAGTATTTT. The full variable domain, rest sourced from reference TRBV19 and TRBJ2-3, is DGGITQSPKYLFRKEGQNVTLSCEQNLNHDAMYWYRQDPGQGLRLIYYSQIVNDFQKGDIAEGYSVSREKKESFPLTVTSAQKNPTAFYLCASGIGRVGTTDTQYFGPGTRLTVL.

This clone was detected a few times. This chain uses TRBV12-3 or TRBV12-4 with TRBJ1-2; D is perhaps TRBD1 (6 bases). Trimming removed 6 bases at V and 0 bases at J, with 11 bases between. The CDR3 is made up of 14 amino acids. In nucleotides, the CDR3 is TGTGCCAGCAGCCACAGGGCTTCTAACTATGGCTACACCTTC. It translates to CASSHRASNYGYTF.

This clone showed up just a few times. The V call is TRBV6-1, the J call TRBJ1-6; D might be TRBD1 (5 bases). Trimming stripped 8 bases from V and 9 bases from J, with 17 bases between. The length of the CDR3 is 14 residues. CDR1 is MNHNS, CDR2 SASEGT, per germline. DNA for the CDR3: TGTGCCAGCGGGGGGATCGGAGTGGGTTCACCCCTCCACTTT. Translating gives CASGGIGVGSPLHF.

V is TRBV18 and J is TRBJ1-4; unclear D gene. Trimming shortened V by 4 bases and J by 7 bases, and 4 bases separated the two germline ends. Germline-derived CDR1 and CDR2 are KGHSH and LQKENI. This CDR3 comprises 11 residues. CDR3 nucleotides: TGTGCCAGCTCACTCCGTGAAAAACTGTTTTTT. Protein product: CASSLREKLFF.

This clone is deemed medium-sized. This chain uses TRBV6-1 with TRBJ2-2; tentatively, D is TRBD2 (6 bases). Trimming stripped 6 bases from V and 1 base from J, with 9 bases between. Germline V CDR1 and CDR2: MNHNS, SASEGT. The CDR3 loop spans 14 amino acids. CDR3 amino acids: CASRLGGNTGELFF. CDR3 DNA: TGTGCCAGCAGGCTGGGGGGGAACACCGGGGAGCTGTTTTTT.

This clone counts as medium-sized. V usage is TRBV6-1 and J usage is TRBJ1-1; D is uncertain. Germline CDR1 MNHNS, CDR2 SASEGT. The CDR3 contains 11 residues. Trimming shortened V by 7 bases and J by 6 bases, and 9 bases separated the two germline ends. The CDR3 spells CASNPPSEAFF. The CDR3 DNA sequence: TGTGCCAGCAACCCACCCTCTGAAGCTTTCTTT.

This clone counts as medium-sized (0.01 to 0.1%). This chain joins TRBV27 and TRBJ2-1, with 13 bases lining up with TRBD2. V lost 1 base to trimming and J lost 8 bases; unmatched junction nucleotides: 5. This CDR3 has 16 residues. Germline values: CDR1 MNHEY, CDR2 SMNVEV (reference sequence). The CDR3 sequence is CASSLWTSGGPHEQFF. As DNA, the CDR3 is TGTGCCAGCAGTTTATGGACTAGCGGGGGACCACATGAGCAGTTCTTC.

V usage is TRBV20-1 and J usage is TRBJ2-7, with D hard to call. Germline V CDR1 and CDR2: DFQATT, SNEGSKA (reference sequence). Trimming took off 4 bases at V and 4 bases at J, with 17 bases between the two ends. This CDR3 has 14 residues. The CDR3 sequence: CSATVLTLGYEQYF. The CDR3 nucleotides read TGCAGTGCTACAGTCCTCACTCTCGGTTACGAGCAGTACTTC.

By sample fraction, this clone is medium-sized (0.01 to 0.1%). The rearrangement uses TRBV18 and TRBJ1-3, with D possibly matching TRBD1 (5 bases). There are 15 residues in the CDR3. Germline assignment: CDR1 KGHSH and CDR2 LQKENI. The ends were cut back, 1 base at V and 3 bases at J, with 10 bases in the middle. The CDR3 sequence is CASSPRQGGGNTIYF. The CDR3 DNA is TGTGCCAGCTCACCACGCCAGGGTGGTGGAAACACCATATATTTT. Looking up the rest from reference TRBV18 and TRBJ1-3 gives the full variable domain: NAGVMQNPRHLVRRRGQEARLRCSPMKGHSHVYWYRQLPEEGLKFMVYLQKENIIDESGMPKERFSAEFPKEGPSILRIQQVVRGDSAAYFCASSPRQGGGNTIYFGEGSWLTVV.

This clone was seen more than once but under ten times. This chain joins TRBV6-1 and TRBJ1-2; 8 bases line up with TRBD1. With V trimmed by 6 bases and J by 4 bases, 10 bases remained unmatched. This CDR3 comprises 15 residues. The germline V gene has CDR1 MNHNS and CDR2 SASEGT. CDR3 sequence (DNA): TGTGCCAGCAGGCGAGGACAGGGTGGGCCCTATGGCTACACCTTC. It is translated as CASRRGQGGPYGYTF.

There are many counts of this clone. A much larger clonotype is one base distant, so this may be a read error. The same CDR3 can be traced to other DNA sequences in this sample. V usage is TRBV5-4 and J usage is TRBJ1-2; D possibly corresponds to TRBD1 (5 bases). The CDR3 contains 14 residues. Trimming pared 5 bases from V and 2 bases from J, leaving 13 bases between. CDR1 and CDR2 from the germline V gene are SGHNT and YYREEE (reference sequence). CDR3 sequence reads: CASSLFRANYGYTF. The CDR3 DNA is TGTGCCAGCAGTTTGTTCAGGGCAAACTATGGCTACACCTTC.

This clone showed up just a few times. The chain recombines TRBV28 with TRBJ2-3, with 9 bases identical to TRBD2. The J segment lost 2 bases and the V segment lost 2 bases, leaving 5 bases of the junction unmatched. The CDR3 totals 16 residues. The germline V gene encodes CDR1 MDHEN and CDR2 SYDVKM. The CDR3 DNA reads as TGTGCCAGCAGTTTAGATAGCGGGAGTGTCACAGATACGCAGTATTTT. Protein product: CASSLDSGSVTDTQYF.